The 15 T cell receptor beta chains in this list originate from one sample, sequenced in a study of T cells in Graves' hyperthyroidism and ophthalmopathy. From RNA transcripts, TCR beta CDR3 regions were amplified. With the HTBI primer set, the TCR CDR3 went through a first round of RT-PCR. TCRdb re-called the multiplex PCR reads with MiXCR, one entry per CDR3 protein. The sample has about 350,000 distinct CDR3 sequences; over 11% are singletons. The sample was blood. The receptor source for this set is a woman in her twenties or thirties with Graves' hyperthyroidism.

The CDR3 DNA sequence: TGCGCCAGCAGCCAGAGGTCGAAGACGAATAACAATGAGCAGTTCTTC. It codes for CASSQRSKTNNNEQFF. The chain combines TRBV4-1 with TRBJ2-1; D gene unclear. The length of the CDR3 is 16 residues. Germline assignment: CDR1 MGHRA and CDR2 YSYEKL. V lost 3 bases and J lost 5, with 17 bases in between.

Points on this clonotype: A much larger clone sits a single nucleotide away, making a read error possible. CDR3 DNA sequence: TGTGCCAGCAGTAACACAGAGTGGGGCAAAAGCATTCAGTACTTC. Encoded protein: CASSNTEWGKSIQYF. The genes are TRBV28 and TRBJ2-4; possibly TRBD1 for D (5 bases). The CDR3 is 15 residues long. Germline V CDR1 and CDR2: MDHEN, SYDVKM.

This clonotype was detected ten times or more. This rearrangement joins TRBV2 to TRBJ2-7; D possibly corresponds to TRBD1 (7 bases). The V gene's germline CDR1 is SNHLY and CDR2 FYNNEI. The CDR3 is 17 amino acids. Deletions cut 6 bases from V and 1 base from J, with 22 bases between. The CDR3 coding sequence is TGTGCCAGCAGCGTCCCCCGCGGGACAGTCACTTCCTACGAGCAGTACTTC. Encoded protein: CASSVPRGTVTSYEQYF.

Ten or more counts support this clonotype. This chain uses TRBV2 with TRBJ1-5; 10 positions match TRBD1. Germline CDR1 and CDR2: SNHLY and FYNNEI. CDR3 length equals 14 residues. With V trimmed by 6 bases and J by 5 bases, 4 bases remained unmatched. DNA of the CDR3: TGTGCCAGCAGAGCGGGACAGGGGTATCAGCCCCAGCATTTT. Its protein is CASRAGQGYQPQHF.

This clonotype was picked up many times. The J gene is TRBJ2-4, the V gene TRBV2; D gene unclear. The germline V gene encodes CDR1 SNHLY and CDR2 FYNNEI. V gave up 2 bases and J gave up 1 base, with 6 bases separating them. The CDR3 extends over 14 amino acids. The CDR3 DNA sequence: TGTGCCAGCAGTGAATGGCTGGCCAAAAACATTCAGTACTTC. Its translation: CASSEWLAKNIQYF.

This clonotype showed up many times. V usage is TRBV29-1 and J usage is TRBJ2-1, with TRBD2 matching over 10 bases. This CDR3 is 16 amino acids long. Germline CDR1 is SQVTM and CDR2 is ANQGSEA. V trimming: 6 bases; J trimming: 8 bases; junction bases outside the gene matches: 16. The CDR3 loop is CSVDEETSGFFHEQFF. The CDR3 DNA is TGCAGCGTCGACGAGGAGACTAGCGGGTTTTTCCATGAGCAGTTCTTC.

On this clonotype: Possible read error: a much larger clone is one base away. The CDR3 does not close with the conserved phenylalanine or tryptophan, likely indicating a read error. This CDR3 is CAWRLGAIYTL. As DNA, the CDR3 is TGTGCCTGGAGGCTTGGGGCTATCTACACCCTC. V is TRBV30 and J is TRBJ1-2; D is perhaps TRBD1 (5 bases). Trimming removed 3 bases at V and 10 bases at J, with 12 bases between. Germline V CDR1 and CDR2: GTSNPN, SVGIG (reference sequence). The CDR3 contains 11 residues.

This clonotype has just a few counts. The rearrangement links TRBV28 to TRBJ1-5; unclear D gene. The CDR3 consists of 12 residues. Trimming removed 3 bases from V and 11 bases from J, with 11 bases in between. CDR1 MDHEN and CDR2 SYDVKM come from the germline V gene. The CDR3 region is CASSLGPLAQHF. CDR3 nucleotide sequence: TGTGCCAGCAGTTTGGGTCCCCTCGCCCAGCATTTT.

This clonotype was recorded at least ten times. The chain joins TRBV27 to TRBJ1-2, with D possibly matching TRBD1 (6 bases). This CDR3 has 16 amino acids. Germline V CDR1 and CDR2: MNHEY, SMNVEV (reference sequence). Trimming shortened V by 3 bases and J by 6 bases, and 20 bases separated the two germline ends. The CDR3 DNA is TGTGCCAGCAGTTTTTACGGGGGCAGGGAGGTCCATGGCTACACCTTC. It codes for CASSFYGGREVHGYTF.

The table lists this clonotype with many counts. The genes are TRBV29-1 and TRBJ2-5; D is ambiguous. V was cut by 7 bases and J by 3 bases, with 3 bases left in between. Germline CDR1 SQVTM, CDR2 ANQGSEA. The CDR3 consists of 9 residues. DNA for the CDR3: TGCAGCGCCGAAGAGACCCAGTACTTC. Its protein product is CSAEETQYF.

This clonotype was picked up many times. The chain has TRBV29-1 and TRBJ1-2; D is uncertain. The CDR3 has 12 residues. Deletions cut 3 bases from V and 8 bases from J, with 13 bases between. The germline gives CDR1 SQVTM, CDR2 ANQGSEA. CDR3 region: CSVDSDPWGYTF. DNA of the CDR3: TGCAGCGTTGACTCGGATCCCTGGGGCTACACCTTC.

This clonotype showed up many times. V gene TRBV12-3 or TRBV12-4 combines with J gene TRBJ2-4; weak D call: TRBD1 (5 bases). This CDR3 is 15 amino acids long. Trimming stripped 6 bases from V and 0 bases from J, with 12 bases between. CDR3 nucleotide sequence: TGTGCCAGCAGCACAGGACACTTAGCCAAAAACATTCAGTACTTC. This sequence encodes CASSTGHLAKNIQYF.

The chain carries TRBV20-1 and TRBJ2-3; 10 nucleotides match TRBD2. Germline CDR1 reads DFQATT; CDR2 reads SNEGSKA (reference sequence). This CDR3 has 15 residues. J was trimmed by 5 bases and V by 1 base; bases with no gene match: 6. The CDR3 spells CSARGLAGEIDTQYF. DNA for the CDR3: TGCAGTGCTAGAGGGCTAGCGGGAGAGATAGATACGCAGTATTTT.

This clonotype was seen repeatedly, ten times or more. The V gene is TRBV15, the J gene TRBJ2-1; possible D gene TRBD2, 6 bases. Per the germline V gene, CDR1 is LNHNV and CDR2 is YYDKDF (reference sequence). Trimming removed 5 bases from V and 6 bases from J, with 17 bases in between. The CDR3 totals 15 residues. The DNA for the CDR3 is TGTGCCACCAGCGGACGGCGGGACCAGCCCAATGAGCAGTTCTTC. Translated: CATSGRRDQPNEQFF.

This chain's CDR3 is CASSVGLANTGELFF. The CDR3 coding sequence is TGTGCCAGCAGCGTGGGTCTAGCGAACACCGGGGAGCTGTTTTTT. The rearrangement joins TRBV11-2 to TRBJ2-2; no reliable D call. V gave up 5 bases and J gave up 0 bases, with 10 bases separating them. From germline, CDR1 is SGHAT and CDR2 FQNNGV. This CDR3 region has 15 residues.